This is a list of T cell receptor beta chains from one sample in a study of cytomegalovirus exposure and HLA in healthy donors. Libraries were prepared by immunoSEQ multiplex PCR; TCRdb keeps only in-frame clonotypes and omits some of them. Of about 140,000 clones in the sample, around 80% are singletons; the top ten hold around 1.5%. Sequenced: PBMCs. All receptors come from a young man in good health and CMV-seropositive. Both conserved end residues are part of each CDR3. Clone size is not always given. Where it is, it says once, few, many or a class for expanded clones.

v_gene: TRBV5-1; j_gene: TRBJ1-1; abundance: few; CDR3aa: CASSPTTVGRTEAFF
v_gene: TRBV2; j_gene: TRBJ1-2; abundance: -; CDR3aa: CASRDYGDRGQVGYTF
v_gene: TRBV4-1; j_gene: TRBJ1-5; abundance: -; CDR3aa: CASSQVPYRGAKPQHF
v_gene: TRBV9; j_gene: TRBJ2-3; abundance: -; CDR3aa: CASSVALAGDVATQYF
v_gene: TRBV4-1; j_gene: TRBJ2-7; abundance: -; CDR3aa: CASSLGTGGTYEQYF
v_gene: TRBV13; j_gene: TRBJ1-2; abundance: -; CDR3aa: CASSHGRSSNYGYTF
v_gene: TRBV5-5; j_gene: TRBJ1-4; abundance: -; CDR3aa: CASSFQLQGEKLFF
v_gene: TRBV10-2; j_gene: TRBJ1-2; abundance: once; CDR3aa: CASSPGQGIGYTF
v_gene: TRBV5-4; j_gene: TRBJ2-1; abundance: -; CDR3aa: CASSEDPSGGANEQFF
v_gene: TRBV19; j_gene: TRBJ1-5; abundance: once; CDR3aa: CALGQGDGQPQHF
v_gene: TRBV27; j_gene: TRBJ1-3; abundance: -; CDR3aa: CASRGQGLTSGNTIYF
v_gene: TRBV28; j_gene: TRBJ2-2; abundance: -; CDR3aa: CASLNRGPNTGELFF
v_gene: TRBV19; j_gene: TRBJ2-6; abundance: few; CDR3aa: CASSKREAGANVLTF
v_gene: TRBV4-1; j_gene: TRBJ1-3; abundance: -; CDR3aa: CASSPMPRRGENTIYF
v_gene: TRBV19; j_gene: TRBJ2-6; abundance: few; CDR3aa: CASSTTGSGANVLTF
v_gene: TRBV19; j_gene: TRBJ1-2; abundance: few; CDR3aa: CASSISAGGRHGYTF
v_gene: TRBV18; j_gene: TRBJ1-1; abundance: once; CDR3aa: CASSPGKNTEAFF
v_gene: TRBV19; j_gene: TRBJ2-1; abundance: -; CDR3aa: CASSSPYLAGGPFEQFF
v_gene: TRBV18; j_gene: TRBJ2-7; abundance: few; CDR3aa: CASSQGLDYEQYF
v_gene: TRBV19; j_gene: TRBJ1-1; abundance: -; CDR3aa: CASSMTLGGREAFF
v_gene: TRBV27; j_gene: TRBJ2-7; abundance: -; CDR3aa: CASSPSARGYEQYF
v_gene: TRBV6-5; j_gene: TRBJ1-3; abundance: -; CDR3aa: CASRPDRGTGNTIYF
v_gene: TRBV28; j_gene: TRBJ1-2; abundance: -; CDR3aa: CASSLGPRDRVFYGYTF
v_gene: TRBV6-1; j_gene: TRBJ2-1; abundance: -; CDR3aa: CASSEVYRDRAQFF
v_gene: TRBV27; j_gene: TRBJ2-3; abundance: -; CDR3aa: CASSPGTGWDTQYF
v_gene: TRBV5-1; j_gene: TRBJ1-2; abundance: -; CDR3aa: CASSPTRAGYGYTF
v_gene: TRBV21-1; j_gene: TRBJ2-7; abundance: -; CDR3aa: CASSKPSRLAGEGRAYEQYF
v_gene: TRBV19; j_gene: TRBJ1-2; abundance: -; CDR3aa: CASSPGQGLLYGYTF
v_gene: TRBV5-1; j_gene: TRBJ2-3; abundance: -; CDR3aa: CASSFLAGGPTDTQYF
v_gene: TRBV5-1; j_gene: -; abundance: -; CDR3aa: CASSLVGSGVYEQYF
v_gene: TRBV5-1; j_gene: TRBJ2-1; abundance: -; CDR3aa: CASSGGGMGSRPYNEQFF
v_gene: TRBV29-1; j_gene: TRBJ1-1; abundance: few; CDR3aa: CSLTQGAGDTEAFF
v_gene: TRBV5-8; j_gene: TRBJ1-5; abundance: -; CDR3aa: CASSLGLYSNQPQHF
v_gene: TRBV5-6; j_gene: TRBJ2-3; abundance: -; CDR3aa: CASSSTSGRSDTQYF
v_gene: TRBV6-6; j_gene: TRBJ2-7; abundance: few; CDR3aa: CASSYPTSGVSYEQYF
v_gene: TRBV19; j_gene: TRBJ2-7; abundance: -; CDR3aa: CASSMGLYNGEQYF
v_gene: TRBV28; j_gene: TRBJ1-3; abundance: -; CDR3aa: CASRRGGGNTIYF
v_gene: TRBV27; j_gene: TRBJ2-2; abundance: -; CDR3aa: CASSLSLGHTYTGELFF
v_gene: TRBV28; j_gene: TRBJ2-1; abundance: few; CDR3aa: CASTKRSGGPSYNEQFF
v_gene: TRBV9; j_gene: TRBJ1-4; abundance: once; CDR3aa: CASSVAAATNEKLFF
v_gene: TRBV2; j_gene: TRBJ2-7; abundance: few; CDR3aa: CASTHSVQGAGEQYF
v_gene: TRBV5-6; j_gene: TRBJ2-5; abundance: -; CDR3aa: CASSLRRWDRGGETQYF
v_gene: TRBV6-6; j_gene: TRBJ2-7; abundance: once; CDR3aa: CASSNSGTGAYEQYF
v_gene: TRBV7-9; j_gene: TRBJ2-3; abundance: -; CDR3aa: CASSLSGRGGTQYF
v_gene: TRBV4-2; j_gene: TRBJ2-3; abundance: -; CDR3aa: CASTTGVGGSTDTQYF
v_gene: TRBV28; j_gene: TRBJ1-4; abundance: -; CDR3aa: CASSQTGDRGLSEKLFF
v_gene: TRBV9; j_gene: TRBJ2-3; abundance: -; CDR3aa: CASSFRDRYTDTQYF
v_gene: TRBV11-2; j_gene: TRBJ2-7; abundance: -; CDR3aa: CASGATTGRESPEQYF
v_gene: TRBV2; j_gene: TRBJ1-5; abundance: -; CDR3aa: CATALGNQPQHF
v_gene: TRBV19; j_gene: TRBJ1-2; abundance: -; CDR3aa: CASRGQLYGYTF
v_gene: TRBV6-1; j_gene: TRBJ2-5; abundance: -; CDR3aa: CASRGYQETQYF
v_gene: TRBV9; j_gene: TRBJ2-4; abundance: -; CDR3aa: CGSSPELSGILQYF